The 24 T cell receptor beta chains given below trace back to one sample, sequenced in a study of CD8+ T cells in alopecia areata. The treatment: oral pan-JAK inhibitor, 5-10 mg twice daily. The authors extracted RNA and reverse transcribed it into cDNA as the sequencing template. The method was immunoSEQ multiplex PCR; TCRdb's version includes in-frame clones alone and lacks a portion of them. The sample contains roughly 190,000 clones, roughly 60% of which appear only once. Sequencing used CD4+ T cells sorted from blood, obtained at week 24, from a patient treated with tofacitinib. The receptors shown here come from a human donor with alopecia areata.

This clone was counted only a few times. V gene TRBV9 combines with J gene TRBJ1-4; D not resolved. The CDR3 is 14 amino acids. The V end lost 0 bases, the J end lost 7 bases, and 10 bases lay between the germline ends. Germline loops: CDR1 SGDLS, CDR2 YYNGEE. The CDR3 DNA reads TGTGCCAGCAGCGTAGACTCTTCCCCTGAAAAACTGTTTTTT. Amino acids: CASSVDSSPEKLFF.

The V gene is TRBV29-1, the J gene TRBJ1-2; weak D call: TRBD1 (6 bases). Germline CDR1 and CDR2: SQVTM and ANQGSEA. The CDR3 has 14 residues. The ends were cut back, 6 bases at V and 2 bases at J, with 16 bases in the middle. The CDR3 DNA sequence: TGCAGCGTCGAGGACAGAAAATTAAACTATGGCTACACCTTC. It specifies CSVEDRKLNYGYTF.

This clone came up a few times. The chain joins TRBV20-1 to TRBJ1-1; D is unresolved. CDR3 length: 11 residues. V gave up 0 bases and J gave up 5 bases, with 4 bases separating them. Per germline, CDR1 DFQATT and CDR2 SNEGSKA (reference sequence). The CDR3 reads CSARDQTEAFF. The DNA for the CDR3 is TGCAGTGCTAGAGATCAGACTGAAGCTTTCTTT.

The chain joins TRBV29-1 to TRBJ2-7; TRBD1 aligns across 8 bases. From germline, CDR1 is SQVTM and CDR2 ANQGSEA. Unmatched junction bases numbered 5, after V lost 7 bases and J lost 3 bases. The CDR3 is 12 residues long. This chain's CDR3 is CSGGQGNYEQYF. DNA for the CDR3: TGCAGCGGAGGACAGGGTAACTACGAGCAGTACTTC.

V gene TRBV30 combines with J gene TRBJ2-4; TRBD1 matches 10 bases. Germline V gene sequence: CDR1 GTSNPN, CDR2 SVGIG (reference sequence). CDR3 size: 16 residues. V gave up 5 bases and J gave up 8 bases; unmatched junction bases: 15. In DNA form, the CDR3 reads TGTGCCTGGGCTAGGGACAGGGGTCGAAGTTCGGACATTCAGTACTTC. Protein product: CAWARDRGRSSDIQYF. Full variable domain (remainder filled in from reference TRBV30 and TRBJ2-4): SQTIHQWPATLVQPVGSPLSLECTVEGTSNPNLYWYRQAAGRGLQLLFYSVGIGQISSEVPQNLSASRPQDRQFILSSKKLLLSDSGFYLCAWARDRGRSSDIQYFGAGTRLSVL.

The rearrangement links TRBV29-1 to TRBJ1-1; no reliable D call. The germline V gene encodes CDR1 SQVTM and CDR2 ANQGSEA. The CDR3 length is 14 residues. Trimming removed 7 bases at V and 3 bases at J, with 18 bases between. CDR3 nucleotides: TGCAGCGCCGAGGTGGGCGGAATGTACACTGAAGCTTTCTTT. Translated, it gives CSAEVGGMYTEAFF. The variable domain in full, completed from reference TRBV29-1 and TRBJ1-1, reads SAVISQKPSRDICQRGTSLTIQCQVDSQVTMMFWYRQQPGQSLTLIATANQGSEATYESGFVIDKFPISRPNLTFSTLTVSNMSPEDSSIYLCSAEVGGMYTEAFFGQGTRLTVV.

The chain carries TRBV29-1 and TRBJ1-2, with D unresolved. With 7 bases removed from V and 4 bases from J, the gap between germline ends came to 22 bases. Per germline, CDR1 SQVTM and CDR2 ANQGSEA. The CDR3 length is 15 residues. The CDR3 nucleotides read TGCAGCGCCCTCGGGCAGCCACTTGGAAGCTATGGCTACACCTTC. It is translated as CSALGQPLGSYGYTF. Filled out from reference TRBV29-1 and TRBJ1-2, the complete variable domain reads SAVISQKPSRDICQRGTSLTIQCQVDSQVTMMFWYRQQPGQSLTLIATANQGSEATYESGFVIDKFPISRPNLTFSTLTVSNMSPEDSSIYLCSALGQPLGSYGYTFGSGTRLTVV.

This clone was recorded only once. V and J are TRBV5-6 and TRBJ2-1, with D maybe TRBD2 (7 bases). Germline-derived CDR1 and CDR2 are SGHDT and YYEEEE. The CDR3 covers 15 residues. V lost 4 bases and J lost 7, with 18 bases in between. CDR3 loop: CASSRIAGANNEQFF. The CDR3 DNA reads TGTGCCAGCAGCCGGATCGCGGGGGCGAATAATGAGCAGTTCTTC.

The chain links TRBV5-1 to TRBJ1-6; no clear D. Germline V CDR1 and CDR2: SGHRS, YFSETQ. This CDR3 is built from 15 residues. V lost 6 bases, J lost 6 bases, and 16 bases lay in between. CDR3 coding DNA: TGCGCCAGCAAAGTTTCGGCGGATGTTAATTCACCCCTCCACTTT. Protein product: CASKVSADVNSPLHF.

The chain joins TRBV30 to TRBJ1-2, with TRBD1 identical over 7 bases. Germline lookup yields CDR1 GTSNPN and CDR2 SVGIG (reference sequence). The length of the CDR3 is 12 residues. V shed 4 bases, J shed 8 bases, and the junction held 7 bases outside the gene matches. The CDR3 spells CAWTPQGRGYTF. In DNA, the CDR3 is TGTGCCTGGACCCCACAGGGGAGAGGCTACACCTTC.

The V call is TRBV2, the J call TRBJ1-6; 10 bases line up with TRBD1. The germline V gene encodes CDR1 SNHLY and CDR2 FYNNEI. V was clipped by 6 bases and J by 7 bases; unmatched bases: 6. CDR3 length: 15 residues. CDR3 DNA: TGTGCCAGCAGCCCTCCGGGACAGGGGAATTCACCCCTCCACTTT. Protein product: CASSPPGQGNSPLHF. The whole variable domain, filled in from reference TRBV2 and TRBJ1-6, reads EPEVTQTPSHQVTQMGQEVILRCVPISNHLYFYWYRQILGQKVEFLVSFYNNEISEKSEIFDDQFSVERPDGSNFTLKIRSTKLEDSAMYFCASSPPGQGNSPLHFGNGTRLTVT.

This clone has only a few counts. Here the CDR3 reads CASSLGQPAQPQHF. Written as DNA, the CDR3 is TGCGCCAGCAGCTTGGGACAGCCGGCTCAGCCCCAGCATTTT. The chain joins TRBV5-1 to TRBJ1-5; D is perhaps TRBD1 (5 bases). CDR1 SGHRS and CDR2 YFSETQ come from the germline V gene. The CDR3 consists of 14 residues. Trimming took 0 bases from V and 6 from J, leaving 10 bases between them.

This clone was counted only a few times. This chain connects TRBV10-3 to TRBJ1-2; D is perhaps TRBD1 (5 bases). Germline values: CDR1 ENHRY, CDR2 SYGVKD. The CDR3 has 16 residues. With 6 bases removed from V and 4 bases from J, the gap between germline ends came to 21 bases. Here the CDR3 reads CAISEPIRGTAYGYTF. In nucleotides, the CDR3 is TGTGCCATCAGCGAACCGATACGCGGGACTGCCTATGGCTACACCTTC.

CDR3 coding DNA: TGCAGCGTTGAAGGGTCGCGGGGGGGCTCAGAGACCCAGTACTTC. The encoded protein is CSVEGSRGGSETQYF. The chain carries TRBV29-1 and TRBJ2-5; 9 bases map to TRBD2. CDR3 size: 15 residues. The trim removed 1 base at V and 4 bases at J, leaving 7 bases unmatched. Per the germline V gene, CDR1 is SQVTM and CDR2 is ANQGSEA.

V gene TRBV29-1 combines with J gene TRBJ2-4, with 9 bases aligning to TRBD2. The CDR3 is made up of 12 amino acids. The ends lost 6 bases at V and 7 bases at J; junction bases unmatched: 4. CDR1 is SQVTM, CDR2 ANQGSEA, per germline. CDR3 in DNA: TGCAGCGTGAGAAGCGGGGGGAACATTCAGTACTTC. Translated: CSVRSGGNIQYF.

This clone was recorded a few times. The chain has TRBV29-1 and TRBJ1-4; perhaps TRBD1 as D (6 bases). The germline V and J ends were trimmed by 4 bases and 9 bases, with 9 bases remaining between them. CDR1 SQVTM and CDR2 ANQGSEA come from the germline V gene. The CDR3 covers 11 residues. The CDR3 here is CSVGQGKKLFF. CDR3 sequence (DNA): TGCAGCGTTGGTCAGGGGAAAAAACTGTTTTTT.

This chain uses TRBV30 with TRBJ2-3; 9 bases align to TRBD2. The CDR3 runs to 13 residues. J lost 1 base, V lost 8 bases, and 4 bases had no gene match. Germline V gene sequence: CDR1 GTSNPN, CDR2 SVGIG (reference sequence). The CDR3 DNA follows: TGTGCCCAGGCTAGCGGGGGCACAGATACGCAGTATTTT. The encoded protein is CAQASGGTDTQYF.

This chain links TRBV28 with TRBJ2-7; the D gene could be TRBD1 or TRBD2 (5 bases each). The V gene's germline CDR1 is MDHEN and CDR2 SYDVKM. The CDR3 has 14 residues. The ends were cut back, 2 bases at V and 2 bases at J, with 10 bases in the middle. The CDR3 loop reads CASSLGGRTYEQYF. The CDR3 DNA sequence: TGTGCCAGCAGTTTAGGGGGAAGAACCTACGAGCAGTACTTC.

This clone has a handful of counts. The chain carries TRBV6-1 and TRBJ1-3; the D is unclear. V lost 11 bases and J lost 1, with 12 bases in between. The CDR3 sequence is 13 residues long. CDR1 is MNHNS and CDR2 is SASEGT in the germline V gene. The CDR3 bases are TGTGCCTGCTCTGGGCAGTCTGGAAACACCATATATTTT. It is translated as CACSGQSGNTIYF.

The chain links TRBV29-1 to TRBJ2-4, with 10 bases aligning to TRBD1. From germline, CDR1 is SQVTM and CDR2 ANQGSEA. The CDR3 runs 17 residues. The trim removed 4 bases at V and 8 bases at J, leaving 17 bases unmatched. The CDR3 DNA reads TGCAGCGTTGGTGGGGGGACAGGGGTTTTGATGGTGGACATTCAGTACTTC. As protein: CSVGGGTGVLMVDIQYF. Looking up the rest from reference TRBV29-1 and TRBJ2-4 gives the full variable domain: SAVISQKPSRDICQRGTSLTIQCQVDSQVTMMFWYRQQPGQSLTLIATANQGSEATYESGFVIDKFPISRPNLTFSTLTVSNMSPEDSSIYLCSVGGGTGVLMVDIQYFGAGTRLSVL.

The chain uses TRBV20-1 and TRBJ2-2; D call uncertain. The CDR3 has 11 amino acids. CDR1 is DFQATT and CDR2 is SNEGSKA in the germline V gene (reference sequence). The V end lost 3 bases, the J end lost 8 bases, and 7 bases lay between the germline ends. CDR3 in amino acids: CSASGVGELFF. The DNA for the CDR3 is TGCAGTGCTAGTGGGGTGGGGGAGCTGTTTTTT.

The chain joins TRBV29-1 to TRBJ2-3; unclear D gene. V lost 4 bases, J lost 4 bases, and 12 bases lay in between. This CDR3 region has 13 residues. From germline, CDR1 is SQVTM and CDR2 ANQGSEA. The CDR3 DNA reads TGCAGCGTTGCTCCGCCCCCGTCAGATACGCAGTATTTT. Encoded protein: CSVAPPPSDTQYF.

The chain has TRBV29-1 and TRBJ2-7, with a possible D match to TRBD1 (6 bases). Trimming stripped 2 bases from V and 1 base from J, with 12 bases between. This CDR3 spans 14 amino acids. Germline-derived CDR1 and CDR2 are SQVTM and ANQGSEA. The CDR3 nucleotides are TGCAGCGTTGAATTATTCACAGGGTCCTACGAGCAGTACTTC. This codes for CSVELFTGSYEQYF.

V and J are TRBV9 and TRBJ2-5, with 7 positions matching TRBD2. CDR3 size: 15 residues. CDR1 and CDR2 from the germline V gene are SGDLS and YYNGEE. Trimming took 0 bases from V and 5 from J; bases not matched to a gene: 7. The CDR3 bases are TGTGCCAGCAGCGTAGAACAACTAGCGCGGGAGACCCAGTACTTC. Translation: CASSVEQLARETQYF.